A single T cell receptor beta chain is shown here with its context. This sample was included in a study of OX40 agonist ivuxolimab in advanced cancers. Trimming removed 5 bases from V and 3 bases from J, with 17 bases in between. The CDR3 loop spans 17 amino acids. Germline lookup yields CDR1 LNHDA and CDR2 SQIVND (reference sequence). Produced via immunoSEQ multiplex PCR; TCRdb's table is partial and in-frame only. The sample records about 22,000 clones, roughly 86% being singletons. Material: CD4+ or CD8+ T cells sorted from blood, obtained in a trial of the OX40 agonist ivuxolimab. The chain uses TRBV19 and TRBJ1-6, with D possibly matching TRBD1 (5 bases). The TCR was taken from an adult with an advanced solid tumor such as melanoma, head and neck, liver or kidney cancer. CDR3 amino acids: CASSATGDLGYNSPLHF. The CDR3 DNA reads as TGTGCCAGTAGTGCTACGGGGGACCTAGGCTATAATTCACCCCTCCACTTT.